This entry lists 16 T cell receptor beta chains sequenced from one sample in a study of control samples from healthy donors and cancer patients. Profiling relied on immunoSEQ multiplex PCR, and the TCRdb table lists in-frame clones only, not all of them. The table shows approximately 20,000 clones, with around 84% occurring only once. The sequencing input was PBMCs. The receptors shown here come from a woman between 65 and 79 years old with lung cancer.

This rearrangement joins TRBV19 to TRBJ2-3; D gene ambiguous. Germline CDR1 LNHDA, CDR2 SQIVND (reference sequence). Trimming removed 0 bases at V and 2 bases at J, with 6 bases between. The CDR3 consists of 14 residues. CDR3: CASSIDAATDTQYF. The CDR3 DNA reads TGTGCCAGTAGTATAGATGCCGCCACAGATACGCAGTATTTT.

The genes are TRBV13 and TRBJ1-4; D is perhaps TRBD1 (5 bases). The CDR3 is 13 amino acids. Per germline, CDR1 PRHDT and CDR2 FYEKMQ (reference sequence). Trimming shortened V by 6 bases and J by 4 bases, and 9 bases separated the two germline ends. The CDR3 region is CASRLGHNEKLFF. The CDR3 DNA follows: TGTGCCAGCAGACTGGGGCATAATGAAAAACTGTTTTTT.

This clone has just one count. The genes are TRBV2 and TRBJ2-7; possibly TRBD1 for D (6 bases). Germline CDR1 and CDR2: SNHLY and FYNNEI. The CDR3 has 12 amino acids. The ends were cut back, 8 bases at V and 7 bases at J, with 15 bases in the middle. CDR3 sequence: CASVPQGREQYF. In DNA, the CDR3 is TGTGCCAGCGTCCCGCAGGGGCGAGAGCAGTACTTC. Combining the CDR3 with reference TRBV2 and TRBJ2-7 gives the whole variable domain EPEVTQTPSHQVTQMGQEVILRCVPISNHLYFYWYRQILGQKVEFLVSFYNNEISEKSEIFDDQFSVERPDGSNFTLKIRSTKLEDSAMYFCASVPQGREQYFGPGTRLTVT.

For the CDR3, the DNA is TGTGCCTGGGGAGACAGCGCGGGAACTGAAGCTTTCTTT. Translation: CAWGDSAGTEAFF. The chain recombines TRBV30 with TRBJ1-1; tentative D call: TRBD1 (5 bases). Germline V gene sequence: CDR1 GTSNPN, CDR2 SVGIG (reference sequence). The CDR3 runs 13 residues. V was cut by 5 bases and J by 5 bases, with 15 bases left in between.

Regarding this clone: The junction does not match germline at one end; this may be a read error. The rearrangement uses TRBV5-6 and TRBJ2-1, with 14 bases that match TRBD2. The germline V gene encodes CDR1 SGHDT and CDR2 YYEEEE. The CDR3 runs 18 residues. CDR3 nucleotides: TGTGCCACCAGCGGGACTAGCGGGAGTGTGCCCTATCGGATTGAGCAGTTCTTC. This codes for CATSGTSGSVPYRIEQFF. Complete variable domain (other parts from reference TRBV5-6 and TRBJ2-1): DAGVTQSPTHLIKTRGQQVTLRCSPKSGHDTVSWYQQALGQGPQFIFQYYEEEERQRGNFPDRFSGHQFPNYSSELNVNALLLGDSALYLCATSGTSGSVPYRIEQFFGPGTRLTVL.

V is TRBV2 and J is TRBJ1-1, with 9 bases matching TRBD1. V was pared by 6 bases and J by 6 bases, with 11 bases of the junction left unmatched. The V gene's germline CDR1 is SNHLY and CDR2 FYNNEI. The CDR3 consists of 15 residues. In DNA form, the CDR3 reads TGTGCCAGCAGCGGACAGGGGAGGTCGAGTGCTGAAGCTTTCTTT. Translated: CASSGQGRSSAEAFF. The entire variable domain, with the rest obtained from reference TRBV2 and TRBJ1-1, is as follows: EPEVTQTPSHQVTQMGQEVILRCVPISNHLYFYWYRQILGQKVEFLVSFYNNEISEKSEIFDDQFSVERPDGSNFTLKIRSTKLEDSAMYFCASSGQGRSSAEAFFGQGTRLTVV.

The chain carries TRBV30 and TRBJ1-2, with D maybe TRBD1 (5 bases). This CDR3 comprises 12 residues. Per germline, CDR1 GTSNPN and CDR2 SVGIG (reference sequence). Trimming took 2 bases from V and 7 from J, leaving 11 bases between them. The CDR3 DNA is TGTGCCTGGAGTCAAGGGGCCAGTGGCTACACCTTC. It specifies CAWSQGASGYTF. Full variable domain (missing parts from reference TRBV30 and TRBJ1-2): SQTIHQWPATLVQPVGSPLSLECTVEGTSNPNLYWYRQAAGRGLQLLFYSVGIGQISSEVPQNLSASRPQDRQFILSSKKLLLSDSGFYLCAWSQGASGYTFGSGTRLTVV.

This clone was recorded once. V is TRBV18 and J is TRBJ1-2, with 12 positions matching TRBD1. Germline V gene data show CDR1 as KGHSH and CDR2 as LQKENI. Trimming removed 4 bases from V and 9 bases from J; junction bases left unmatched: 18. This CDR3 is 18 amino acids long. CDR3 residues: CASSLAGTGGASLVRYTF. CDR3 in DNA: TGTGCCAGCTCACTCGCCGGGACAGGGGGCGCCTCTTTGGTACGCTACACCTTC.

This sequence joins TRBV27 and TRBJ1-1; D may be TRBD1 (6 bases). The CDR3 sequence is 16 residues long. With 4 bases removed from V and 0 bases from J, the gap between germline ends came to 15 bases. Germline CDR1 and CDR2: MNHEY and SMNVEV (reference sequence). This CDR3 reads CASSSRTASMNTEAFF. The CDR3, as DNA: TGTGCCAGCAGTTCCCGGACAGCCTCTATGAACACTGAAGCTTTCTTT.

The V gene is TRBV28, the J gene TRBJ1-5, with TRBD1 matching 8 bases. This CDR3 is 21 amino acids long. V gave up 6 bases and J gave up 5 bases; unmatched junction bases: 27. Germline V lookup: CDR1 MDHEN, CDR2 SYDVKM. DNA of the CDR3: TGTGCCAGCAGCCACAAGGGGGACAGGTCCTCCTATCGCTTCAGGCATCAGCCCCAGCATTTT. Amino acid sequence: CASSHKGDRSSYRFRHQPQHF.

The chain recombines TRBV7-9 with TRBJ2-3; D is unresolved. With 1 base removed from V and 2 bases from J, the gap between germline ends came to 7 bases. CDR3 length: 14 residues. The germline gives CDR1 SEHNR, CDR2 FQNEAQ (reference sequence). The CDR3 region is CASSLVYTTDTQYF. The DNA of the CDR3 is TGTGCCAGCAGCTTAGTTTATACCACAGATACGCAGTATTTT.

The chain combines TRBV5-4 with TRBJ2-2; TRBD2 matches at 10 bases. Trimming removed 4 bases from V and 2 bases from J; junction bases left unmatched: 5. Germline values: CDR1 SGHNT, CDR2 YYREEE (reference sequence). The CDR3 consists of 16 residues. The CDR3 DNA reads TGTGCCAGCAGCCCCCAACTAGCGGGAAACACCGGGGAGCTGTTTTTT. Amino acid sequence: CASSPQLAGNTGELFF.

The CDR3 DNA follows: TGCAGCTACAGGGTGCAAGAGACCCAGTACTTC. This gives the protein CSYRVQETQYF. This chain connects TRBV20-1 to TRBJ2-5; possible D gene TRBD1, 6 bases. CDR1 and CDR2 from the germline V gene are DFQATT and SNEGSKA (reference sequence). The CDR3 runs 11 residues.

CDR3 amino acids: CASSPNVGDYEQYF. The DNA of the CDR3 is TGTGCCAGCTCACCTAACGTCGGCGACTACGAGCAGTACTTC. V and J are TRBV18 and TRBJ2-7; D remains ambiguous. V dropped 3 bases and J dropped 3 bases, with 12 bases sitting between them. CDR3 length equals 14 residues. The germline CDR1 and CDR2 sequences are KGHSH and LQKENI.

The chain couples TRBV19 to TRBJ1-5; 7 bases match TRBD1. CDR3 length equals 16 residues. Germline CDR1 LNHDA, CDR2 SQIVND (reference sequence). The trim removed 3 bases at V and 5 bases at J, leaving 10 bases unmatched. DNA of the CDR3: TGTGCCAGTAGTATGTCGGCCGGACAGGAGTATCAGCCCCAGCATTTT. Translated, it gives CASSMSAGQEYQPQHF. The full variable domain, with the rest looked up from reference TRBV19 and TRBJ1-5, is DGGITQSPKYLFRKEGQNVTLSCEQNLNHDAMYWYRQDPGQGLRLIYYSQIVNDFQKGDIAEGYSVSREKKESFPLTVTSAQKNPTAFYLCASSMSAGQEYQPQHFGDGTRLSIL.

A single count supports this clone. Other DNA sequences of this sample code for an identical CDR3. This rearrangement joins TRBV18 to TRBJ1-1, with unresolved D. Germline loops: CDR1 KGHSH, CDR2 LQKENI. V lost 2 bases to trimming and J lost 1 base, with 5 bases between them. The CDR3 covers 13 residues. The CDR3 protein is CASSPSQNTEAFF. Written as DNA, the CDR3 is TGTGCCAGCTCACCATCCCAGAACACTGAAGCTTTCTTT.